These 23 T cell receptor beta chains were sequenced from one sample in a study of T cell clonality in common variable immunodeficiency. Only in-frame clones appear in the TCRdb table, and some are missing; sequencing was by immunoSEQ multiplex PCR. Sampling found about 52,000 clones, none seen once. The material sequenced was peripheral blood mononuclear cells. The receptors were gathered from a person aged 18 to 75 in good health.

This clone was recorded many times. With the read ending 3 residues before the CDR3 end, the germline J gene is used to fill in that end. J is TRBJ1-4 and V is TRBV10-3, with D hard to call. This CDR3 is 12 amino acids long. Germline V CDR1 and CDR2: ENHRY, SYGVKD. This CDR3 reads CAISASGQKLFF. CDR3 DNA (partial): TGTGCCATCAGTGCGAGCGGTCAGAAA.

Turning to this clone: The DNA ends 3 residues before the CDR3 does, and the rest of the CDR3 is filled in from the germline J gene. The chain recombines TRBV10-3 with TRBJ2-7, with 9 bases fitting TRBD1. The junction had 2 bases not matched to a gene; V was cut back by 4 bases and J by 4 bases. The CDR3 has 13 residues. CDR1 is ENHRY and CDR2 is SYGVKD in the germline V gene. The CDR3 DNA, read in part, is TGTGCCATCAGTGGGGGACAGGGTTACGAG. It specifies CAISGGQGYE. The CDR3 reads in full as CAISGGQGYEQYF.

This clone was detected ten times or more. Read data end 3 residues before the CDR3 end; the end is taken from the germline J gene. This chain connects TRBV4-1 to TRBJ1-4; tentative D call: TRBD1 (6 bases). Germline V gene lookup returns CDR1 MGHRA and CDR2 YSYEKL. The V and J ends lost 3 bases and 8 bases respectively, with 19 bases between them. CDR3 length: 16 amino acids. CDR3: CASSQPLRGAREKLFF. Incomplete CDR3 DNA: TGCGCCAGCAGCCAGCCCTTGCGGGGGGCACGGGAAAAA.

In its sample, this clone was seen many times. The read is 3 residues too short to cover the CDR3 end, so that end is filled in from the germline J gene. The chain links TRBV20-1 to TRBJ1-1; D gene uncertain. This CDR3 contains 13 residues. Between the trimmed V and J ends, which lost 5 bases and 4 bases, there was a span of 14 bases. Germline CDR1 and CDR2: DFQATT and SNEGSKA (reference sequence). The part of the CDR3 DNA that was read is TGCAGTGCTGCCAGGCAGCTTGGCACTGAA. This codes for CSAARQLGTE. The full CDR3 reads CSAARQLGTEAFF.

This clone was recorded at least ten times. The DNA ends 3 residues before the CDR3 does, and the rest of the CDR3 is filled in from the germline J gene. V is TRBV4-1 and J is TRBJ2-2; D call uncertain. The CDR3 loop spans 13 amino acids. The germline gives CDR1 MGHRA, CDR2 YSYEKL. Trimming took off 6 bases at V and 5 bases at J, with 10 bases between the two ends. The CDR3 bases that were read are TGCGCCAGCAGGAGTAGTCGGACCGGGGAG. It encodes CASRSSRTGE. Given in full, the CDR3 is CASRSSRTGELFF.

This clone was counted at least ten times. The DNA read from the CDR3 is TGTGCCTGGACCGTCGGACATATACAAGAGACC. Protein product: CAWTVGHIQET. The full CDR3 protein is CAWTVGHIQETQYF. The rearrangement joins TRBV30 to TRBJ2-5; a weak D match, TRBD1 (5 bases). The CDR3 extends 3 residues past the end of the read, so its final part is completed from the germline J gene. V lost 4 bases to trimming and J lost 2 bases, with 14 bases between them. The CDR3 covers 14 residues. Looked up from germline, CDR1 is GTSNPN and CDR2 is SVGIG (reference sequence).

This clone has ten or more counts. The read finishes 3 residues shy of the CDR3 end, and the germline J gene is used to complete it. The V call is TRBV6-4, the J call TRBJ2-1, with D possibly being TRBD2 (5 bases). V was clipped by 2 bases and J by 6 bases, with 11 bases between them. This CDR3 region has 14 residues. The germline CDR1 and CDR2 sequences are MRHNA and SNTAGT. CDR3 region: CASSDAAGPNEQFF. The sequenced part of the CDR3 DNA is TGTGCCAGCAGTGACGCTGCGGGTCCCAATGAG.

This clone was observed at least ten times. The read ends 3 residues shy of where the CDR3 ends; the end is completed using the germline J gene. The gene calls are TRBV28 and TRBJ2-7; no clear D. The CDR3 runs to 13 residues. Trimming took off 6 bases at V and 4 bases at J, with 13 bases between the two ends. Looked up from germline, CDR1 is MDHEN and CDR2 is SYDVKM. The CDR3 sequence: CASSLTSGYEQYF. The CDR3 bases that were read are TGTGCCAGCAGCCTAACCTCAGGATACGAG.

This clone came up many times. The missing CDR3 end, 3 residues past where the read stops, is filled in from the germline J gene. V and J are TRBV12-3 or TRBV12-4 and TRBJ2-3; a possible D gene is TRBD2 (6 bases). The CDR3 spans 16 residues. Trimming took 2 bases from V and 0 from J, leaving 12 bases between them. CDR3 sequence reads: CASSLFGDSSTDTQYF. The part of the CDR3 DNA that was read is TGTGCCAGCAGTTTATTTGGGGACTCTAGCACAGATACG.

This clone was recorded many times. The CDR3 extends 3 residues past the end of the read, so its final part is completed from the germline J gene. The rearrangement joins TRBV6-4 to TRBJ1-1; a possible D gene is TRBD1 (5 bases). Per germline, CDR1 MRHNA and CDR2 SNTAGT. The CDR3 has 14 amino acids. CDR3 amino acids: CASSPGLETDTAFF. The covered CDR3 bases are TGTGCCAGCAGTCCGGGACTCGAGACAGATACG.

This clone has ten or more counts. The CDR3 end is not reached by the read, which stops 3 residues before it; the germline J gene fills it in. This chain joins TRBV20-1 and TRBJ2-1; TRBD2 aligns across 8 bases. The CDR3 contains 15 residues. Germline values: CDR1 DFQATT, CDR2 SNEGSKA (reference sequence). The V gene end was trimmed by 3 bases and the J gene end by 9 bases; junction bases not matched to a gene: 13. CDR3: CSARQGLDSLGEQFF. Partial CDR3 DNA: TGCAGTGCTAGGCAGGGACTAGATAGTTTAGGTGAG.

This clone was counted at least ten times. The missing CDR3 end, 3 residues past where the read stops, is filled in from the germline J gene. The chain links TRBV11-2 to TRBJ1-6; D is unresolved. The length of the CDR3 is 14 residues. V lost 7 bases to trimming and J lost 9 bases, with 16 bases between them. Per the germline V gene, CDR1 is SGHAT and CDR2 is FQNNGV. This CDR3 is CASTPTGHGSPLHF. The sequenced part of the CDR3 DNA is TGTGCCAGCACTCCGACTGGTCATGGTTCACCC.

On this clone: Coverage ceases 3 residues before the CDR3 finishes, and the germline J gene fills in the end. The gene calls are TRBV7-2 and TRBJ2-1; 7 bases fit TRBD1. The V gene end was trimmed by 5 bases and the J gene end by 3 bases; junction bases not matched to a gene: 7. The CDR3 sequence is 15 residues long. Germline V lookup: CDR1 SGHTA, CDR2 FQGNSA. The part of the CDR3 DNA that was read is TGTGCCAGCAGCGTGAGACAGGGAAGCTACAATGAG. Translating gives CASSVRQGSYNE. The whole CDR3 region reads CASSVRQGSYNEQFF.

This clone was counted many times. The read ends 3 residues before the CDR3 terminus; that terminus is restored from the germline J gene. Other nucleotide sequences from this sample produce the same CDR3. The chain couples TRBV5-1 to TRBJ2-6; D is uncertain. The CDR3 is made up of 15 amino acids. CDR1 SGHRS and CDR2 YFSETQ come from the germline V gene. V lost 0 bases to trimming and J lost 4 bases, with 8 bases between them. The CDR3 spells CASSLEGSGANVLTF. The covered CDR3 bases are TGCGCCAGCAGCTTGGAAGGTTCAGGGGCCAACGTC.

This clone was counted ten times or more. The part of the CDR3 DNA that was read is TGTGCCAGCAGACCGACAGGGACCGGGGCCAACGTC. Protein: CASRPTGTGANV. The entire CDR3 protein reads CASRPTGTGANVLTF. The chain couples TRBV7-2 to TRBJ2-6, with 7 bases that match TRBD1. The read ends 3 residues before the CDR3 terminus; that terminus is restored from the germline J gene. CDR1 is SGHTA and CDR2 is FQGNSA in the germline V gene. The CDR3 is 15 amino acids. V gave up 6 bases and J gave up 4 bases; unmatched junction bases: 6.

This clone has a count of ten or more. The read falls 3 residues short of the CDR3 end, and the missing part is taken from the germline J gene. The V call is TRBV19, the J call TRBJ2-7, with 13 bases aligning to TRBD2. The CDR3 extends over 16 amino acids. The V and J ends lost 4 bases and 0 bases, in that order; junction bases with no gene match: 3. Germline CDR1 is LNHDA and CDR2 is SQIVND (reference sequence). CDR3 amino acids: CASSKLAGGSSYEQYF. The covered CDR3 bases are TGTGCCAGTAGTAAACTAGCGGGAGGGTCCTCCTACGAG. The full variable domain, its missing parts supplied by reference TRBV19 and TRBJ2-7, is DGGITQSPKYLFRKEGQNVTLSCEQNLNHDAMYWYRQDPGQGLRLIYYSQIVNDFQKGDIAEGYSVSREKKESFPLTVTSAQKNPTAFYLCASSKLAGGSSYEQYFGPGTRLTVT.

This clone was recorded many times. The observed sequence ends 3 residues before the CDR3 terminus, with the missing tail filled in from the germline J gene. The chain recombines TRBV5-1 with TRBJ1-2; 7 bases fit TRBD1. There are 14 residues in the CDR3. Germline CDR1 and CDR2: SGHRS and YFSETQ. The V and J ends lost 3 bases and 2 bases, in that order; junction bases with no gene match: 4. The covered CDR3 bases are TGCGCCAGCAGCTGGGACAGAATGAACTATGGC. Its protein is CASSWDRMNYG. The complete CDR3 protein is CASSWDRMNYGYTF.

This clone was recorded many times. The read ends 3 residues early relative to the CDR3; the germline J gene fills the gap. The V call is TRBV5-4, the J call TRBJ2-1; D is ambiguous. Per germline, CDR1 SGHNT and CDR2 YYREEE (reference sequence). The CDR3 extends over 12 amino acids. V lost 0 bases and J 6 bases, leaving 4 bases between the germline ends. This CDR3 reads CASSLDSNEQFF. Incomplete CDR3 DNA: TGTGCCAGCAGCTTGGATAGCAATGAG.

This clone was seen ten or more times. From the germline J gene comes the end of the CDR3, since the read stops 3 residues before it. V usage is TRBV11-2 and J usage is TRBJ1-4; D ambiguous. V gave up 2 bases and J gave up 3 bases, with 10 bases separating them. CDR3 length equals 15 residues. Per the germline V gene, CDR1 is SGHAT and CDR2 is FQNNGV. CDR3 loop: CASSLTRRSNEKLFF. The covered CDR3 bases are TGTGCCAGCAGCTTAACCAGGCGCTCTAATGAAAAA.

In this sample, this clone turned up many times. The CDR3 end lies 3 residues beyond the end of the read and is filled in from the germline J gene. V usage is TRBV19 and J usage is TRBJ2-7, with TRBD2 identical over 8 bases. Trimming cost V 9 bases and J 6 bases; bases outside gene matches: 25. The CDR3 is 18 residues long. Germline CDR1 LNHDA, CDR2 SQIVND (reference sequence). CDR3 sequence: CASSGQGWFWEAGVEQYF. Partial CDR3 DNA: TGTGCCAGCTCCGGCCAGGGTTGGTTCTGGGAAGCGGGAGTCGAG.

This clone was seen repeatedly, ten times or more. The CDR3 goes on 3 residues after the read ends, and that part is filled in from the germline J gene. The chain employs TRBV7-6 and TRBJ1-5, with D uncertain. The CDR3 sequence is 13 residues long. Germline V CDR1 and CDR2: SGHVS, FNYEAQ. V lost 5 bases and J 4 bases, leaving 9 bases between the germline ends. CDR3 sequence reads: CASSPSRNQPQHF. The part of the CDR3 DNA that was read is TGTGCCAGCAGCCCCAGCAGGAATCAGCCC.

This clone was found many times. The read stops 3 residues short of the end of the CDR3; the missing end is completed from the germline J gene. This chain joins TRBV18 and TRBJ1-1; 7 nucleotides match TRBD1. The J segment lost 5 bases and the V segment lost 6 bases, leaving 12 bases of the junction unmatched. CDR1 is KGHSH, CDR2 LQKENI, per germline. The CDR3 spans 15 residues. The CDR3 protein is CASSPLSGGGTEAFF. The covered CDR3 bases are TGTGCCAGCTCGCCCTTATCAGGGGGAGGGACTGAA.

This clone was picked up many times. Read data end 3 residues before the CDR3 end; the end is taken from the germline J gene. V is TRBV20-1 and J is TRBJ2-7, with 12 bases that match TRBD2. V was pared by 5 bases and J by 6 bases, with 5 bases of the junction left unmatched. The germline CDR1 and CDR2 sequences are DFQATT and SNEGSKA (reference sequence). The CDR3 is made up of 13 amino acids. The sequenced CDR3 bases are TGCAGTGCTCCGACTAGCGGGGGACTCGAG. Its protein product is CSAPTSGGLE. The complete CDR3 sequence is CSAPTSGGLEQYF.